This TCR beta chain was captured by sequencing in a study of T-cell memory formation after mild COVID-19. Looking at the study overall: Among the donors, TCR clusters were largely specific to each donor.

TCRdb analysed the 5' RACE reads with MiXCR anew, one entry per CDR3 protein. In the table there are approximately 60,000 distinct CDR3 sequences, approximately 9.5% of which are singletons. Germline V gives CDR1 SGHDT, CDR2 YYEEEE. This CDR3 contains 16 residues. Trimming took 0 bases from V and 4 from J; bases not matched to a gene: 9. This clonotype showed up just a few times. The receptor was derived from a man aged 18 to 35 who had mild COVID-19 (a few samples of this study predate the infection). Cell type and time point are not known. V and J are TRBV5-6 and TRBJ2-7, with 8 nucleotides matching TRBD2. The sample taken for sequencing was PBMCs or a T cell subset sorted from them (not recorded which). The CDR3 region has the DNA TGTGCCAGCAGCTTGGTGGGTCGCGGGGGGAGATACGAGCAGTACGTC. This sequence encodes CASSLVGRGGRYEQYV.